Following are 13 T cell receptor beta chains from one sample sequenced in a study of T cells in Graves' hyperthyroidism and ophthalmopathy (dated by TCRdb to the late 2010s). The library was made by multiplex PCR. The sequencing machine was an Illumina HiSeq 2000. TCR beta CDR3 regions were amplified from RNA transcripts. The first round of RT-PCR for the TCR CDR3 was performed with the HTBI primer set and the Qiagen OneStep RT-PCR kit. TCRdb reworked the public reads: Q25 trimming with fastp, MiXCR clone assembly, productive beta chains retained. Each CDR3 protein appears once, grouped with its most common genes and DNA. The sample contains 800,000 or so distinct CDR3 sequences, roughly 40% of them found a single time. The ten largest clones take up approximately 8.7% of the sample. Specimen: blood. Every receptor here comes from a man younger than 30 with Graves' hyperthyroidism.

This clonotype was seen a few times. The V call is TRBV29-1, the J call TRBJ2-5; 8 bases are a match to TRBD1. This CDR3 has 13 amino acids. V lost 2 bases to trimming and J lost 1 base; unmatched junction nucleotides: 0. The germline CDR1 and CDR2 sequences are SQVTM and ANQGSEA. The CDR3 sequence: CSVEQGAQETQYF. The CDR3 nucleotides read TGCAGCGTTGAACAGGGGGCCCAAGAGACCCAGTACTTC.

The chain is built from TRBV9 and TRBJ1-1, with D perhaps TRBD1 (5 bases). The ends were cut back, 4 bases at V and 3 bases at J, with 19 bases in the middle. From germline, CDR1 is SGDLS and CDR2 YYNGEE. The CDR3 is 16 amino acids. The CDR3 loop reads CASSPQGYLGDTEAFF. DNA for the CDR3: TGTGCCAGCAGCCCTCAGGGATACCTCGGAGACACTGAAGCTTTCTTT. Together with reference TRBV9 and TRBJ1-1, the CDR3 gives the full variable domain: DSGVTQTPKHLITATGQRVTLRCSPRSGDLSVYWYQQSLDQGLQFLIQYYNGEERAKGNILERFSAQQFPDLHSELNLSSLELGDSALYFCASSPQGYLGDTEAFFGQGTRLTVV.

V is TRBV6-1 and J is TRBJ1-6; D remains unclear. Trimming shortened V by 2 bases and J by 9 bases, and 11 bases separated the two germline ends. Germline V gene lookup returns CDR1 MNHNS and CDR2 SASEGT. CDR3 length: 14 amino acids. This CDR3 is CASSESRLSSPLHF. The CDR3 nucleotides are TGTGCCAGCAGTGAATCTAGGCTCTCTTCACCCCTCCACTTT.

This clonotype was observed a single time. V gene TRBV7-3 combines with J gene TRBJ2-5; 8 positions match TRBD1. Germline CDR1 reads SGHTA; CDR2 reads FQGTGA. The CDR3 sequence is 13 residues long. V gave up 3 bases and J gave up 5 bases; unmatched junction bases: 2. In nucleotides, the CDR3 is TGTGCCAGCAGCTTCAGGACAGGGGAGACCCAGTACTTC. This sequence encodes CASSFRTGETQYF.

The chain couples TRBV12-3 or TRBV12-4 to TRBJ2-7; D may be TRBD2 (5 bases). The CDR3 extends over 15 amino acids. Trimming cost V 5 bases and J 2 bases, with 16 bases left between them. CDR3 region: CASSTERRGPYEQYF. CDR3 nucleotide sequence: TGTGCCAGCAGTACAGAGCGGCGCGGGCCCTACGAGCAGTACTTC.

In this sample, this clonotype turned up a few times. The rearrangement uses TRBV9 and TRBJ2-7; 11 nucleotides agree with TRBD1. V lost 0 bases, J lost 3 bases, and 8 bases stayed unmatched. Germline values: CDR1 SGDLS, CDR2 YYNGEE. The CDR3 extends over 17 amino acids. CDR3 nucleotide sequence: TGTGCCAGCAGCGTAGCTCCCCGGGACAGGGGGGTCTACGAGCAGTACTTC. It is translated as CASSVAPRDRGVYEQYF.

The chain combines TRBV25-1 with TRBJ1-1; D gene ambiguous. CDR3 size: 13 residues. CDR1 MGHDK and CDR2 SYGVNS come from the germline V gene. V lost 6 bases to trimming and J lost 3 bases, with 11 bases between them. DNA for the CDR3: TGTGCCAGCAGCCACAGTGGGCACACTGAAGCTTTCTTT. It yields the protein CASSHSGHTEAFF.

The rearrangement joins TRBV2 to TRBJ2-5; D not certain. Trimming stripped 3 bases from V and 2 bases from J, with 16 bases between. The CDR3 consists of 16 residues. CDR1 SNHLY and CDR2 FYNNEI come from the germline V gene. CDR3: CASSESHLSLQETQYF. DNA for the CDR3: TGTGCCAGCAGTGAGTCCCACCTCTCGCTTCAAGAGACCCAGTACTTC. The variable domain in full, completed from reference TRBV2 and TRBJ2-5, reads EPEVTQTPSHQVTQMGQEVILRCVPISNHLYFYWYRQILGQKVEFLVSFYNNEISEKSEIFDDQFSVERPDGSNFTLKIRSTKLEDSAMYFCASSESHLSLQETQYFGPGTRLLVL.

This clonotype was recorded many times. The chain carries TRBV7-6 and TRBJ2-5; D might be TRBD1 or TRBD2, each matching 6 bases. The germline CDR1 and CDR2 sequences are SGHVS and FNYEAQ. The V end was cut by 2 bases, the J end by 2 bases, with 12 bases between. The CDR3 is 15 residues long. The CDR3 bases are TGTGCCAGCAGCTTAATTGGAGGGGGGCAAGAGACCCAGTACTTC. Translated, it gives CASSLIGGGQETQYF.

This clonotype appeared many times. This sequence joins TRBV20-1 and TRBJ1-2, with 8 bases that match TRBD1. The junction had 12 bases not matched to a gene; V was cut back by 6 bases and J by 6 bases. The CDR3 has 14 amino acids. CDR1 is DFQATT and CDR2 is SNEGSKA in the germline V gene (reference sequence). The CDR3 sequence: CSAPDTTGVHGYTF. CDR3 bases: TGCAGTGCCCCAGATACGACAGGGGTTCATGGCTACACCTTC.

This chain connects TRBV7-9 to TRBJ1-4; D is unclear. The length of the CDR3 is 15 residues. V was clipped by 4 bases and J by 6 bases, with 15 bases between them. CDR1 is SEHNR, CDR2 FQNEAQ, per germline (reference sequence). CDR3 DNA sequence: TGTGCCAGCAGCTCAGTCGCGGGATCGGATGAAAAACTGTTTTTT. Its translation: CASSSVAGSDEKLFF.

The table lists this clonotype with many counts. V usage is TRBV29-1 and J usage is TRBJ1-6, with 9 bases that match TRBD1. CDR1 SQVTM and CDR2 ANQGSEA come from the germline V gene. V lost 5 bases and J lost 9; bases outside the gene matches: 5. The CDR3 is 13 amino acids. The CDR3 bases are TGCAGCGTTTCCAAGGGACAGGGTTCACCCCTCCACTTT. Its translation is CSVSKGQGSPLHF.

J is TRBJ1-2 and V is TRBV2; no firm D call. CDR1 and CDR2 from the germline V gene are SNHLY and FYNNEI. V was clipped by 10 bases and J by 5 bases, with 14 bases between them. The CDR3 has 12 residues. The CDR3 spells CAIQGSPYGYTF. The CDR3 DNA sequence: TGTGCCATCCAAGGCAGCCCTTATGGCTACACCTTC.